Included here is one T cell receptor (beta chain) sequence, with context. Its cognate antigen has yet to be identified. Base quality data are lacking; no much larger clone is found one base away. Sequences GTSNPN (CDR1) and SVGIG (CDR2) are obtained from the germline V gene (reference sequence). Trimming removed 6 bases from V and 3 bases from J, leaving 15 bases between the germline ends. Including the terminal cysteine and phenylalanine, the CDR3 comprises 14 residues. Only the CDR3 region is kept as DNA, spanning 42 bases read in frame from base 1. TCR CDR3 regions were amplified from genomic DNA by multiplex PCR using the deep immunoSEQ assay. Genomic DNA extracted from each cell subset was distributed evenly over all wells of several immunoSEQ 96-well plates, and each plate served as one replicate. For sorted subsets, around 200 ng genomic DNA, equal to tens of thousands of T cell genomes, was loaded into each replicate PCR. The purified libraries were quantified using a Qubit 3.0 fluorometer, sized with a Bioanalyzer 2100, and then quantified again using the KAPA Library Quantification kit. Every immunoSEQ 96-well plate was sequenced on a dedicated single-read 150-cycle Illumina NextSeq 550 flow cell. The authors processed their data as follows. Because the immunoSEQ output included only junctional sequences and no quality scores, the filtering could not be the same as the filtering used for full-length reads. Sequences were annotated with PyIR, a Python wrapper for IgBLAST v1.9, using IMGT germline references to assign V/J genes and CDR3. Any read was removed if the V/J assignment was weak (E-value above 1e-6), the CDR3 was missing, or the read contained stop codons, out-of-frame junctions, or ambiguous translated residues. V3J clonotypes were defined as sequences sharing an identical inferred V gene, J gene, and CDR3 amino acid sequence. To compute the percentage overlap between repertoires, the number of shared unique clonotypes was divided by the size of the smaller repertoire. Richness of each repertoire was evaluated using RTK rarefaction, the Chao1 estimator, and Recon v2.1 estimates of unobserved clonotypes. For all TCRbeta clonotypes obtained by the gDNA method from a few donors, generation probabilities were computed with OLGA. As stored in TCRdb, this immuneACCESS dataset retains in-frame rearrangements with V and J assigned. A fraction of the clones does not appear; measured against another copy, unresolved V genes explain less than half of the discrepancy, and the remainder lacks a known reason. V, J and clone size are taken as reported in that table, and D and trimming were inferred from the DNA itself. For this sample there are 2 million to 2.5 million clones; about 90% appear just once. The top ten clonotypes cover around 0.35% of the sample.

The source of the sample is a study of shared clonotypes between healthy human individuals (dated by TCRdb to the early 2020s). Broadly, across the study: A few men and two women, aged 18 to 49 years, made up the cohort. For each donor, CD4 naive and CD4 memory were each given three plates, CD8 naive was given two plates, and CD8 memory was given one plate. The study deeply sequenced blood TCR repertoires of about five healthy adults to estimate repertoire size and the extent of clonotype sharing between individuals. Libraries were prepared and TCR repertoires were sequenced by different laboratories using diverse techniques, in order to increase sequencing depth and limit assay-specific biases. Each donor's leukapheresis produced roughly between roughly 0.94 and 9.5 billion PBMCs.

Results the study describes overall, beyond this receptor: Rarefaction of sorted-subset datasets indicated incomplete sequencing despite the large sequencing depth. Compared with non-shared clonotypes, clonotypes shared by all four sorted-subset donors had higher generation probabilities. Because the study included only a small number of donors, the genetic and exposure-history diversity represented was limited. Naive subsets generally had larger estimated clonotype richness than memory subsets did. Sampling was restricted to blood, and TCR repertoires in tissues likely differ from the TCR repertoires found in blood. Pairwise subsampling indicated that sequencing depth was expected to affect the degree of clonotype sharing among donors. Sharing across several donors was observed for around 5% of naive CD4, 3.5% of naive CD8, 2.3% of memory CD4, and roughly 0.43% of memory CD8 clonotypes.

The donors were healthy, HIV-negative adults with no recently reported acute infections or vaccinations. Every donor was a Caucasian adult residing in Nashville, Tennessee, USA. CD4+ T cells were enriched by magnetic negative selection; naive cells were then positively selected on CD45RA, and the negative fraction formed the memory subset. After blood collection by leukapheresis, PBMCs were isolated using Ficoll-Histopaque density gradient centrifugation and then cryopreserved in the vapor phase of liquid nitrogen. Analytical flow cytometry was used to check the purity and quantity of each magnetically sorted T cell population. From each sorted fraction, genomic DNA was isolated and quantified by UV absorbance on a Nanodrop 2000c.

The TCR sequence derives from a man between 18 and 29 years old in good health. Some clones in this sample may be carry-over from other donors' samples. The sequenced sample consisted of naive CD4+ T cells from PBMCs. The cell subset or site label, as the study defines it: CD45RA+ positively selected. The rearrangement joined TRBV30 to TRBJ2-1; the D gene identity is not certain. The DNA sequence is given as TGTGCCTGCCACCGGCGTAATTTCTACAATGAGCAGTTCTTC. This encodes CACHRRNFYNEQFF.